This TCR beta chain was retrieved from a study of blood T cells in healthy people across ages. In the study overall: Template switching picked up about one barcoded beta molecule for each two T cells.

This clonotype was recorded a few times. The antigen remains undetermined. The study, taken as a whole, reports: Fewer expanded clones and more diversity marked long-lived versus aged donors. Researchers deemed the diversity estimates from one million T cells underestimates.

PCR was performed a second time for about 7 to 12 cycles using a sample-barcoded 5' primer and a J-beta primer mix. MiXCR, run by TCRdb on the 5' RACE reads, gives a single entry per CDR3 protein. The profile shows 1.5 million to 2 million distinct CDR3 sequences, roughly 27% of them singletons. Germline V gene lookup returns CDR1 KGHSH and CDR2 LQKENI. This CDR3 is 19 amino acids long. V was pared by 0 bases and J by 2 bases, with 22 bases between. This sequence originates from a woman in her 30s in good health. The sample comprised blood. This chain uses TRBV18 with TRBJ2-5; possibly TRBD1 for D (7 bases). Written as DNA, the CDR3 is TGTGCCAGCTCACCACCACGCGGAGGAGGGGGCTTCTTTCAAGAGACCCAGTACTTC. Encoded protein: CASSPPRGGGGFFQETQYF.